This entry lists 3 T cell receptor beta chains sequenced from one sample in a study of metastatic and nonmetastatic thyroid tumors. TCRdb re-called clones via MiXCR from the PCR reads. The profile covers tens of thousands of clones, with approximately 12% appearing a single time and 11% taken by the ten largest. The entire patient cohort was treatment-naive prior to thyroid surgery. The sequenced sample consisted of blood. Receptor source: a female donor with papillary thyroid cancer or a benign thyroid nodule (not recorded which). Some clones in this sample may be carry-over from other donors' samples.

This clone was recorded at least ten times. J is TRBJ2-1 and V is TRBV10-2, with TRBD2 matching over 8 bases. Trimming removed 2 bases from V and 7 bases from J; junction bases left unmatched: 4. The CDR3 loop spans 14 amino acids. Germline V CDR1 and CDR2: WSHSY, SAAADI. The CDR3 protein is CASSEIAGRNEQFF. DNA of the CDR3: TGCGCCAGCAGTGAGATAGCGGGACGTAATGAGCAGTTCTTC.

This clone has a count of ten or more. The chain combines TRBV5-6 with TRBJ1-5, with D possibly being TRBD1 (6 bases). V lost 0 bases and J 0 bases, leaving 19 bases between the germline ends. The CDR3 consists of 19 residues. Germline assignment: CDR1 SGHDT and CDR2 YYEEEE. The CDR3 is CASSLAPVFGQYSNQPQHF. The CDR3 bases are TGTGCCAGCAGCTTGGCTCCGGTGTTTGGACAGTATAGCAATCAGCCCCAGCATTTT.

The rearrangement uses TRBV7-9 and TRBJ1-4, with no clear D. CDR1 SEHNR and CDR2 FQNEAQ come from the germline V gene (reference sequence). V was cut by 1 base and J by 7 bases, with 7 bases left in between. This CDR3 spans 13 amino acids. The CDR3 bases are TGTGCCAGCAGCTTAGTGGGTCCTGAAAAACTGTTTTTT. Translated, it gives CASSLVGPEKLFF.